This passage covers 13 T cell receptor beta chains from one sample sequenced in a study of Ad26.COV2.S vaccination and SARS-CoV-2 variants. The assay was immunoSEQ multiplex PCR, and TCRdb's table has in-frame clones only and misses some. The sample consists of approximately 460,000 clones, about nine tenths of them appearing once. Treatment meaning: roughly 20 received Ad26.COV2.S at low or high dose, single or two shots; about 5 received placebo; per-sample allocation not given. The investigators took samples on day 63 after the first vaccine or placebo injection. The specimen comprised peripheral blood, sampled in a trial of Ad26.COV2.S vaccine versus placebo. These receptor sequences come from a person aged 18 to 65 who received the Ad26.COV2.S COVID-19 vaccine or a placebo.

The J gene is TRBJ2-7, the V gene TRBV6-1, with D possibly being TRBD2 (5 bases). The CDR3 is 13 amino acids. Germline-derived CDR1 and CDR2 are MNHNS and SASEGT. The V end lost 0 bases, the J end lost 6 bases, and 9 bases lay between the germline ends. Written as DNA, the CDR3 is TGTGCCAGCAGTGAAGCGCTTCGGGGCGAGCAGTACTTC. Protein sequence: CASSEALRGEQYF.

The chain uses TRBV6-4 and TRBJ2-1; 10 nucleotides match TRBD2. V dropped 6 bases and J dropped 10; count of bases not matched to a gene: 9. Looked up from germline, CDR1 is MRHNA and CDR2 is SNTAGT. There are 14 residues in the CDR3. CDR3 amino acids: CASRFSGGIGEQFF. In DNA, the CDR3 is TGTGCCAGCAGATTTAGCGGGGGGATAGGGGAGCAGTTCTTC.

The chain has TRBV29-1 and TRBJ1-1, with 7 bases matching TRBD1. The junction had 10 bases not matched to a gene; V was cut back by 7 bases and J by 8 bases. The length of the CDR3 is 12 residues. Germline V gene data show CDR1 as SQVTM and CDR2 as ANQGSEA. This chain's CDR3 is CSAHNQGVEAFF. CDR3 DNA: TGCAGCGCCCACAATCAGGGGGTGGAAGCTTTCTTT.

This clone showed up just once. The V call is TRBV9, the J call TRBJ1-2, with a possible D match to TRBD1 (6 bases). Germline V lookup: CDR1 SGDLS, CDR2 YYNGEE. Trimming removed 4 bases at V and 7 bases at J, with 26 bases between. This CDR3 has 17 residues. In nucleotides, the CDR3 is TGTGCCAGCAGCCCCGATGTTCGGGGGGGCGCTTGGGGTGGCTACACCTTC. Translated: CASSPDVRGGAWGGYTF. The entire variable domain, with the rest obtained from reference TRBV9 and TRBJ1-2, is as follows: DSGVTQTPKHLITATGQRVTLRCSPRSGDLSVYWYQQSLDQGLQFLIQYYNGEERAKGNILERFSAQQFPDLHSELNLSSLELGDSALYFCASSPDVRGGAWGGYTFGSGTRLTVV.

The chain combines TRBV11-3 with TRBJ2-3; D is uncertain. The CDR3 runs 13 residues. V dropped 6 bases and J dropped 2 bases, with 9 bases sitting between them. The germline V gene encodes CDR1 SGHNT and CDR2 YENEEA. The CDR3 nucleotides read TGTGCCAGCAGTAGGGCTGCCACAGATACGCAGTATTTT. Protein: CASSRAATDTQYF.

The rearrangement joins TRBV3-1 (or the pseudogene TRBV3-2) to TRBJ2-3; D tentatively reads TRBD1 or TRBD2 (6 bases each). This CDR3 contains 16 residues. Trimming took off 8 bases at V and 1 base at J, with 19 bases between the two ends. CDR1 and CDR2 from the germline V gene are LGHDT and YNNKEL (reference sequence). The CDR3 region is CASSPERRGGTDTQYF. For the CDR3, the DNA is TGTGCCAGCTCCCCCGAAAGGAGGGGGGGCACAGATACGCAGTATTTT.

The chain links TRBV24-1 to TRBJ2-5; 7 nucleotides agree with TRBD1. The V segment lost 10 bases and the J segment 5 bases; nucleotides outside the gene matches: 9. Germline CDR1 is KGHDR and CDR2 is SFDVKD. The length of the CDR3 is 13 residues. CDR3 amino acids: CATSTGHSETQYF. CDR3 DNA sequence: TGTGCCACATCGACAGGGCATAGCGAGACCCAGTACTTC.

CDR3 sequence (DNA): TGTGCCAGCAGCGTAGCATCCAACTATGGCTACACCTTC. This translates into CASSVASNYGYTF. The rearrangement links TRBV9 to TRBJ1-2; D ambiguous. This CDR3 contains 13 residues. Looked up from germline, CDR1 is SGDLS and CDR2 is YYNGEE. The germline V and J ends were trimmed by 0 bases and 2 bases, with 5 bases remaining between them.

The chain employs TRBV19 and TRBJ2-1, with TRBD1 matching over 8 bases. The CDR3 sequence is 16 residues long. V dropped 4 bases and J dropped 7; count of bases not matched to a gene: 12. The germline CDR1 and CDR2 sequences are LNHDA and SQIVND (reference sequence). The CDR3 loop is CASSKPTGDLRNEQFF. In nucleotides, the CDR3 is TGTGCCAGTAGTAAACCGACAGGGGACTTAAGGAATGAGCAGTTCTTC. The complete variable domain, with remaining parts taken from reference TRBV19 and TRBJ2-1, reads DGGITQSPKYLFRKEGQNVTLSCEQNLNHDAMYWYRQDPGQGLRLIYYSQIVNDFQKGDIAEGYSVSREKKESFPLTVTSAQKNPTAFYLCASSKPTGDLRNEQFFGPGTRLTVL.

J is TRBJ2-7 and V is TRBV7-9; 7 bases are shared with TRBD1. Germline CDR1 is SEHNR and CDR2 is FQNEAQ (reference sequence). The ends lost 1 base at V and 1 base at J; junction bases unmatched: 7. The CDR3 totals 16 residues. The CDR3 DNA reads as TGTGCCAGCAGCTTAGACACCGGGACAGTGTCCTACGAGCAGTACTTC. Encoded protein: CASSLDTGTVSYEQYF.

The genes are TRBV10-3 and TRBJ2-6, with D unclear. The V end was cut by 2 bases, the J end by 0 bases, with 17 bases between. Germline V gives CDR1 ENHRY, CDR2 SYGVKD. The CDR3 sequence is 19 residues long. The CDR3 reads CAISEPIGPSSSGANVLTF. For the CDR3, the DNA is TGTGCCATCAGTGAGCCCATAGGACCTTCAAGCTCTGGGGCCAACGTCCTGACTTTC.

The DNA for the CDR3 is TGTGCCAGCAGCTTAATGTCAGGGGAGGTCAATGAGCAGTTCTTC. As protein: CASSLMSGEVNEQFF. The chain joins TRBV11-2 to TRBJ2-1, with D tentatively TRBD1 or TRBD2 (6 bases each). The CDR3 contains 15 residues. V gave up 2 bases and J gave up 6 bases, with 14 bases separating them. The germline V gene encodes CDR1 SGHAT and CDR2 FQNNGV. Filled out from reference TRBV11-2 and TRBJ2-1, the complete variable domain reads EAGVAQSPRYKIIEKRQSVAFWCNPISGHATLYWYQQILGQGPKLLIQFQNNGVVDDSQLPKDRFSAERLKGVDSTLKIQPAKLEDSAVYLCASSLMSGEVNEQFFGPGTRLTVL.

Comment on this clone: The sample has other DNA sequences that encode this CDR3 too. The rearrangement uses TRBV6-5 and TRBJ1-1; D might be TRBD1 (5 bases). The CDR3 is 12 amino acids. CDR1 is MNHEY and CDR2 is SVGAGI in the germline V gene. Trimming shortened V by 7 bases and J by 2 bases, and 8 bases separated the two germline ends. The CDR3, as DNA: TGTGCCAGCACAGGGACCAACACTGAAGCTTTCTTT. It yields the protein CASTGTNTEAFF.